This entry lists 31 T cell receptor beta chains sequenced from one sample in a study of early T cells in non-severe SARS-CoV-2 infection (dated by TCRdb to the early 2020s). The library was produced with 5' RACE. Sequencing used a NextSeq 500. The public reads were reprocessed in TCRdb via fastp at Q25 and MiXCR, keeping in-frame beta chains. Entries that share a CDR3 protein sequence are merged under the most common genes and DNA. The sample yields 65,000 to 85,000 distinct CDR3 sequences; around 10% were counted once. The ten largest clonotypes hold 3.5% to 4% of the sample. The specimen was whole blood. The receptors derive from an adult who was a healthcare worker with PCR-confirmed SARS-CoV-2 infection or an uninfected control (not recorded which).

Ten or more counts support this clonotype. The chain recombines TRBV6-1 with TRBJ2-2, with no clear D. Trimming pared 5 bases from V and 5 bases from J, leaving 12 bases between. The CDR3 length is 14 residues. The germline gives CDR1 MNHNS, CDR2 SASEGT. The CDR3 is CASSPLVSTGELFF. CDR3 DNA sequence: TGTGCCAGCAGTCCGCTAGTGTCGACCGGGGAGCTGTTTTTT.

This clonotype was recorded many times. The V gene is TRBV3-1, the J gene TRBJ1-4; TRBD1 matches at 11 bases. The germline CDR1 and CDR2 sequences are LGHDT and YNNKEL (reference sequence). The CDR3 spans 16 residues. Unmatched junction bases numbered 10, after V lost 3 bases and J lost 10 bases. The CDR3 is CASSQGLSGTGGKLFF. The CDR3 DNA reads TGTGCCAGCAGCCAGGGCCTGTCCGGGACAGGGGGAAAACTGTTTTTT.

The DNA of the CDR3 is TGTGCCAGCAGCTCTGGACAGGGCTATGAAAAACTGTTTTTT. It translates to CASSSGQGYEKLFF. The rearrangement uses TRBV12-3 or TRBV12-4 and TRBJ1-4, with 8 bases identical to TRBD1. Trimming took 6 bases from V and 6 from J; bases not matched to a gene: 6. The CDR3 is 14 residues long.

In this sample, this clonotype turned up many times. The chain couples TRBV27 to TRBJ2-2, with 7 bases identical to TRBD2. Trimming took 2 bases from V and 5 from J; bases not matched to a gene: 11. CDR1 and CDR2 (germline): MNHEY, SMNVEV (reference sequence). The CDR3 totals 17 residues. The CDR3 DNA sequence: TGTGCCAGCAGTTTAACCTACCCAGGACTAGTAACCGGGGAGCTGTTTTTT. Protein sequence: CASSLTYPGLVTGELFF.

This clonotype was observed a few times. The rearrangement joins TRBV11-2 to TRBJ2-7; D is unresolved. The V end was cut by 1 base, the J end by 0 bases, with 10 bases between. This CDR3 has 15 amino acids. Per the germline V gene, CDR1 is SGHAT and CDR2 is FQNNGV. The CDR3 protein is CASSLGRISSYEQYF. CDR3 nucleotides: TGTGCCAGCAGCTTAGGTCGGATAAGCTCCTACGAGCAGTACTTC.

The sample holds many counts of this clonotype. The chain's CDR3 is CASSYLTEYETQYF. CDR3 DNA: TGTGCCAGCAGTTACTTGACAGAGTACGAGACCCAGTACTTC. This chain joins TRBV6-2 or TRBV6-3 and TRBJ2-5; possibly TRBD1 for D (5 bases). The CDR3 is 14 residues long. Germline lookup yields CDR1 MNHEY and CDR2 SVGEGT. V gave up 1 base and J gave up 5 bases, with 11 bases separating them.

This clonotype appeared many times. This chain links TRBV11-1 with TRBJ2-7; D is ambiguous. This CDR3 is built from 13 residues. The germline V gene encodes CDR1 SGHAT and CDR2 FQDESV (reference sequence). Trimming cost V 5 bases and J 4 bases, with 12 bases left between them. The CDR3 region has the DNA TGTGCCAGCAGCCCACGACAATTTTACGAGCAGTACTTC. Translated: CASSPRQFYEQYF.

This clonotype was counted ten times or more. At one end, the junction sequence differs from germline, possibly due to a read error. The chain couples TRBV20-1 to TRBJ1-1; D ambiguous. Germline values: CDR1 DFQATT, CDR2 SNEGSKA (reference sequence). This CDR3 has 13 residues. The CDR3 spells CSARDGVETEAFF. The CDR3 nucleotides are TGCAGTGCTCGAGACGGGGTAGAAACTGAAGCTTTCTTT.

Many counts were recorded for this clonotype. The chain recombines TRBV3-1 with TRBJ1-1; the match to TRBD1 covers 11 bases. The CDR3 is made up of 18 amino acids. Per the germline V gene, CDR1 is LGHDT and CDR2 is YNNKEL (reference sequence). With 5 bases clipped from V and 2 bases from J, the junction kept 13 bases outside the gene matches. The CDR3 reads CASSFGSGTGGINTEAFF. CDR3 in DNA: TGTGCCAGCAGCTTCGGATCCGGGACAGGGGGAATAAACACTGAAGCTTTCTTT.

This clonotype has a count of ten or more. The rearrangement uses TRBV18 and TRBJ1-1; no definite D call. The CDR3 runs 14 residues. Trimming pared 1 base from V and 0 bases from J, leaving 6 bases between. The germline V gene has CDR1 KGHSH and CDR2 LQKENI. The CDR3 spells CASSPRQMNTEAFF. The DNA for the CDR3 is TGTGCCAGCTCACCACGTCAGATGAACACTGAAGCTTTCTTT. Based on the CDR3 plus reference TRBV18 and TRBJ1-1, the full variable domain is NAGVMQNPRHLVRRRGQEARLRCSPMKGHSHVYWYRQLPEEGLKFMVYLQKENIIDESGMPKERFSAEFPKEGPSILRIQQVVRGDSAAYFCASSPRQMNTEAFFGQGTRLTVV.

This clonotype occurred many times. The V gene is TRBV7-3, the J gene TRBJ2-1; 13 positions match TRBD2. The CDR3 length is 16 residues. The germline V gene encodes CDR1 SGHTA and CDR2 FQGTGA. Unmatched junction bases numbered 7, after V lost 4 bases and J lost 7 bases. The CDR3 DNA reads TGTGCCAGCAGCTCTGGACTAGCGGGGGCTAGGAATGAGCAGTTCTTC. This sequence encodes CASSSGLAGARNEQFF.

This clonotype showed up just a few times. The chain joins TRBV29-1 to TRBJ1-5, with D possibly TRBD1 on 6 matching bases. Germline V gene sequence: CDR1 SQVTM, CDR2 ANQGSEA. The CDR3 loop spans 15 amino acids. Trimming took 5 bases from V and 3 from J, leaving 17 bases between them. The CDR3 sequence: CSVSVDGGANQPQHF. CDR3 sequence (DNA): TGCAGCGTTTCCGTTGATGGGGGGGCCAATCAGCCCCAGCATTTT.

The rearrangement uses TRBV27 and TRBJ2-1; TRBD2 might be the D (5 bases). CDR3 size: 13 residues. The V end was cut by 4 bases, the J end by 7 bases, with 11 bases between. CDR1 and CDR2 (germline): MNHEY, SMNVEV (reference sequence). The chain's CDR3 is CASSWTAANEQFF. CDR3 nucleotide sequence: TGTGCCAGCAGTTGGACTGCGGCGAATGAGCAGTTCTTC.

This clonotype has more than one count but fewer than ten. V and J are TRBV12-3 or TRBV12-4 and TRBJ2-7; D not certain. The CDR3 runs to 15 residues. Deletions cut 3 bases from V and 4 bases from J, with 16 bases between. CDR3 in amino acids: CASSLVKGSEYEQYF. Here the CDR3 DNA reads TGTGCCAGCAGTTTGGTAAAAGGCAGTGAGTACGAGCAGTACTTC.

This clonotype has only a few counts. The CDR3 DNA reads TGTGCCAGCAGTTCGGAGCGGGGGAGAGCAGATACGCAGTATTTT. As protein: CASSSERGRADTQYF. J is TRBJ2-3 and V is TRBV6-4; 8 nucleotides match TRBD2. Germline-derived CDR1 and CDR2 are MRHNA and SNTAGT. V trimming: 5 bases; J trimming: 4 bases; junction bases outside the gene matches: 8. The CDR3 has 15 amino acids.

This clonotype was recorded many times. This sequence joins TRBV18 and TRBJ2-7; TRBD2 aligns across 10 bases. CDR3 size: 16 residues. V lost 1 base, J lost 4 bases, and 7 bases stayed unmatched. CDR1 and CDR2 from the germline V gene are KGHSH and LQKENI. CDR3 sequence: CASSPLPSGSRYEQYF. For the CDR3, the DNA is TGTGCCAGCTCACCACTCCCTAGCGGGAGTAGGTACGAGCAGTACTTC.

This clonotype was seen ten or more times. The chain combines TRBV29-1 with TRBJ1-1; D possibly corresponds to TRBD1 (5 bases). Trimming removed 5 bases from V and 10 bases from J, with 17 bases in between. The CDR3 extends over 12 amino acids. Looked up from germline, CDR1 is SQVTM and CDR2 is ANQGSEA. The chain's CDR3 is CSVSQGLLAAFF. The CDR3 nucleotides read TGCAGCGTTTCCCAGGGTTTGTTAGCAGCTTTCTTT.

This clonotype was counted at least ten times. The rearrangement uses TRBV5-1 and TRBJ2-3, with 7 bases matching TRBD1. Germline V gene lookup returns CDR1 SGHRS and CDR2 YFSETQ. The CDR3 is 16 amino acids. Trimming at V came to 3 bases and at J to 1 base, leaving 8 bases not matched to a gene. The CDR3 bases are TGCGCCAGCAGCTCAACAGGGGATCTTGGCACAGATACGCAGTATTTT. Its translation: CASSSTGDLGTDTQYF.

The chain links TRBV6-1 to TRBJ1-1; D uncertain. Germline CDR1 is MNHNS and CDR2 is SASEGT. Trimming shortened V by 1 base and J by 5 bases, and 8 bases separated the two germline ends. The CDR3 is 13 residues long. CDR3 region: CASSEGRLTEAFF. The CDR3 DNA is TGTGCCAGCAGTGAAGGGAGATTGACTGAAGCTTTCTTT.

This clonotype has ten or more counts. This sequence joins TRBV7-6 and TRBJ2-1; 7 bases match TRBD2. Germline CDR1 SGHVS, CDR2 FNYEAQ. The CDR3 spans 15 residues. The trim removed 8 bases at V and 1 base at J, leaving 8 bases unmatched. CDR3 sequence: CASRRREGSYNEQFF. CDR3 bases: TGTGCCAGCCGCCGGAGGGAGGGATCCTACAATGAGCAGTTCTTC.

This clonotype occurred many times. The gene calls are TRBV6-5 and TRBJ1-3; D not resolved. Per the germline V gene, CDR1 is MNHEY and CDR2 is SVGAGI. V was pared by 0 bases and J by 0 bases, with 6 bases between. The length of the CDR3 is 15 residues. CDR3 residues: CASSYSGFSGNTIYF. Here the CDR3 DNA reads TGTGCCAGCAGTTACTCAGGATTCTCTGGAAACACCATATATTTT.

This clonotype turned up a few times. The chain links TRBV20-1 to TRBJ1-1; no reliable D call. Germline V CDR1 and CDR2: DFQATT, SNEGSKA (reference sequence). CDR3 length: 12 residues. The V end lost 3 bases, the J end lost 8 bases, and 13 bases lay between the germline ends. The CDR3 DNA is TGCAGTGCTAGCGACAACGATCGGGAAGCTTTCTTT. Amino acid sequence: CSASDNDREAFF.

This clonotype has a handful of counts. CDR3 in amino acids: CAWSRGSQPQHF. The CDR3 DNA reads as TGTGCCTGGAGTAGGGGTAGTCAGCCCCAGCATTTT. This chain joins TRBV30 and TRBJ1-5; a weak D match, TRBD1 (5 bases). This CDR3 is 12 amino acids long. V was clipped by 2 bases and J by 6 bases, with 8 bases between them. CDR1 is GTSNPN and CDR2 is SVGIG in the germline V gene (reference sequence).

This clonotype has only a few counts. The V gene is TRBV5-1, the J gene TRBJ2-2, with a tentative D call TRBD1 (6 bases). The CDR3 covers 14 residues. The germline V gene encodes CDR1 SGHRS and CDR2 YFSETQ. Trimming pared 5 bases from V and 2 bases from J, leaving 10 bases between. The CDR3 region has the DNA TGCGCCAGCAGTTGGGACACCAACACCGGGGAGCTGTTTTTT. Its translation is CASSWDTNTGELFF.

This clonotype was detected ten times or more. The chain recombines TRBV6-5 with TRBJ2-1; 8 bases align to TRBD1. V lost 5 bases and J lost 10; bases outside the gene matches: 10. CDR3 size: 14 residues. Germline CDR1 and CDR2: MNHEY and SVGAGI. This chain's CDR3 is CASSHRDRFEEQFF. The CDR3 nucleotides are TGTGCCAGCAGTCACCGGGACAGGTTCGAGGAGCAGTTCTTC.

This clonotype was seen ten or more times. The chain couples TRBV6-1 to TRBJ1-4; 8 bases match TRBD1. CDR1 is MNHNS, CDR2 SASEGT, per germline. V trimming: 6 bases; J trimming: 10 bases; junction bases outside the gene matches: 10. This CDR3 spans 14 amino acids. As DNA, the CDR3 is TGTGCCAGCAGACCCGTCCAGGGGGCGGCAAAACTGTTTTTT. Translating gives CASRPVQGAAKLFF.

The sample holds many counts of this clonotype. The V gene is TRBV7-2, the J gene TRBJ2-1; TRBD2 is a possible D gene (6 bases). CDR1 SGHTA and CDR2 FQGNSA come from the germline V gene. This CDR3 region has 15 residues. The V and J ends lost 3 bases and 0 bases respectively, with 9 bases between them. In DNA form, the CDR3 reads TGTGCCAGCAGCTTGGGACTTTCCTCCTACAATGAGCAGTTCTTC. It translates to CASSLGLSSYNEQFF.

This clonotype appeared many times. The V and J genes are TRBV7-9 and TRBJ1-5; no reliable D call. CDR1 and CDR2 (germline): SEHNR, FQNEAQ (reference sequence). CDR3 length equals 12 residues. The V gene lost 2 bases and the J gene lost 4 bases, with 3 bases spanning the gap. CDR3 nucleotides: TGTGCCAGCAGCTTAATGAATCAGCCCCAGCATTTT. Its protein is CASSLMNQPQHF.

This clonotype came up many times. The chain uses TRBV7-9 and TRBJ1-1; perhaps TRBD1 as D (5 bases). V shed 5 bases and J shed 0 bases, with 16 bases lying between them. Germline V gene lookup returns CDR1 SEHNR and CDR2 FQNEAQ (reference sequence). The length of the CDR3 is 16 residues. The CDR3 sequence is CASSPGNRRMNTEAFF. CDR3 bases: TGTGCCAGCAGCCCAGGGAACAGGCGCATGAACACTGAAGCTTTCTTT.

This clonotype has ten or more counts. The genes are TRBV18 and TRBJ2-5; D uncertain. The germline V and J ends were trimmed by 5 bases and 4 bases, with 17 bases remaining between them. Per the germline V gene, CDR1 is KGHSH and CDR2 is LQKENI. The CDR3 spans 15 residues. The chain's CDR3 is CASSFESMGRETQYF. CDR3 DNA: TGTGCCAGCTCATTCGAGTCGATGGGCCGAGAGACCCAGTACTTC.

In its sample, this clonotype was seen a few times. V and J are TRBV5-5 and TRBJ2-1, with TRBD1 matching 7 bases. With 5 bases clipped from V and 3 bases from J, the junction kept 5 bases outside the gene matches. Germline V gives CDR1 SGHKS, CDR2 YYEKEE (reference sequence). CDR3 size: 14 residues. CDR3 nucleotide sequence: TGTGCCAGCAGGAATACAGGGGACTACAATGAGCAGTTCTTC. Translation gives CASRNTGDYNEQFF. Filled out from reference TRBV5-5 and TRBJ2-1, the complete variable domain reads DAGVTQSPTHLIKTRGQQVTLRCSPISGHKSVSWYQQVLGQGPQFIFQYYEKEERGRGNFPDRFSARQFPNYSSELNVNALLLGDSALYLCASRNTGDYNEQFFGPGTRLTVL.